These T cell receptor beta chains were read from a single sample in a study of early T cells in non-severe SARS-CoV-2 infection. MiXCR, run by TCRdb on the 5' RACE reads, gives a single entry per CDR3 protein. Of about 29,000 distinct CDR3 sequences in the sample, around 5.1% were seen once. Source material: whole blood. The receptors were sampled from an adult who was a healthcare worker with PCR-confirmed SARS-CoV-2 infection or an uninfected control (not recorded which). Each CDR3 is given with its conserved first and last residue. A D gene is named only where the DNA matches it firmly. Rows may omit the clone size; those that give it use once, few, many or a size class.

J | V | D | size | CDR3 | DNA
TRBJ2-3 | TRBV18 | NA | many | CASSPQRDPDTQYF | TGTGCCAGCTCACCACAAAGAGATCCAGATACGCAGTATTTT
TRBJ2-2 | TRBV7-8 | TRBD1 | NA | CASSPDRVNTGELFF | TGTGCCAGCAGCCCGGACAGGGTTAACACCGGGGAGCTGTTTTTT
TRBJ1-2 | TRBV9 | NA | NA | CASSVSREGGYTF | TGTGCCAGCAGCGTATCAAGGGAAGGCGGCTACACCTTC
TRBJ2-7 | TRBV7-2 | NA | few | CASSSGHPLEQYF | TGTGCCAGCAGCTCAGGGCATCCTCTAGAGCAGTACTTC
TRBJ2-1 | TRBV29-1 | TRBD1 | many | CSVGSAGGSYNEQFF | TGCAGCGTCGGCAGTGCAGGGGGCAGTTACAATGAGCAGTTCTTC
TRBJ1-2 | TRBV29-1 | NA | many | CSVEGAGARHGYTF | TGCAGCGTTGAAGGTGCGGGGGCGCGTCATGGCTACACCTTC
TRBJ2-1 | TRBV9 | TRBD2 | many | CASSVSGNAYNEQFF | TGTGCCAGCAGCGTTAGCGGGAATGCCTACAATGAGCAGTTCTTC
TRBJ2-1 | TRBV6-5 | TRBD2 | many | CASRATSGSNDEQFF | TGTGCCAGCAGAGCAACTAGCGGGAGTAATGATGAGCAGTTCTTC
TRBJ2-7 | TRBV12-3/TRBV12-4 | NA | many | CASSLRGSYEQYF | TGTGCCAGCAGTTTGAGGGGATCCTACGAGCAGTACTTC
TRBJ2-5 | TRBV7-9 | NA | many | CASSLGPGLGETQYF | TGTGCCAGCAGCTTAGGTCCAGGTCTCGGGGAGACCCAGTACTTC
TRBJ2-2 | TRBV6-1 | NA | few | CASTGGELFF | TGTGCCAGCACAGGGGGGGAGCTGTTTTTT
TRBJ2-7 | TRBV27 | TRBD1 | NA | CASSRDSGSYEQYF | TGTGCCAGCAGCCGGGACAGTGGCTCCTACGAGCAGTACTTC
TRBJ1-4 | TRBV7-9 | TRBD1 | many | CASSSDRGRGEKLFF | TGTGCCAGCAGCTCAGACAGGGGGCGGGGTGAAAAACTGTTTTTT
TRBJ2-2 | TRBV11-3 | NA | many | CASSQGLANTGELFF | TGTGCCAGCAGCCAGGGACTTGCGAACACCGGGGAGCTGTTTTTT
TRBJ2-1 | TRBV7-8 | NA | few | CASSLGGGPYNEQFF | TGTGCCAGCAGCTTAGGGGGCGGGCCCTACAATGAGCAGTTCTTC
TRBJ2-3 | TRBV11-2 | NA | NA | CASSLVTARYTDTQYF | TGTGCCAGCAGCTTAGTTACAGCTCGATACACAGATACGCAGTATTTT
TRBJ1-6 | TRBV20-1 | NA | many | CSARVKGDSPLHF | TGCAGTGCTAGAGTTAAAGGGGATTCACCCCTCCACTTT
TRBJ2-3 | TRBV2 | NA | NA | CASRGLGVFTDTQYF | TGTGCCAGCAGGGGCCTGGGGGTCTTCACAGATACGCAGTATTTT
TRBJ1-2 | TRBV7-9 | TRBD1 | many | CVSSLVSGGANGYTF | TGTGTCAGCAGCTTAGTTTCAGGGGGCGCAAATGGCTACACCTTC
TRBJ1-6 | TRBV27 | TRBD1 | many | CASSLSPDRGTNSPLHF | TGTGCCAGCAGTTTATCCCCGGACAGGGGCACGAATTCACCCCTCCACTTT
TRBJ2-7 | TRBV6-1 | NA | many | CASSARTAWDEQYF | TGTGCCAGCAGTGCCCGGACAGCCTGGGACGAGCAGTACTTC
TRBJ1-2 | TRBV7-2 | NA | few | CASSPRTANYGYTF | TGTGCCAGCAGCCCACGGACAGCAAACTATGGCTACACCTTC
TRBJ2-6 | TRBV9 | TRBD1 | NA | CASSRQGNSGANVLTF | TGTGCCAGCAGCCGACAGGGGAACTCTGGGGCCAACGTCCTGACTTTC
TRBJ1-2 | TRBV7-2 | TRBD1 | NA | CASSLAGQGLGYNYGYTF | TGTGCCAGCAGCTTAGCGGGACAGGGTTTAGGTTATAACTATGGCTACACCTTC
TRBJ2-3 | TRBV11-2 | NA | many | CASSRGGDTQYF | TGTGCCAGCAGCCGAGGTGGGGATACGCAGTATTTT
TRBJ2-1 | TRBV6-2/TRBV6-3 | NA | few | CASTQYNEQFF | TGTGCCAGCACCCAATACAATGAGCAGTTCTTC
TRBJ1-1 | TRBV27 | NA | many | CASSPRGDTEAFF | TGTGCCAGCAGTCCGAGGGGGGACACTGAAGCTTTCTTT
TRBJ1-1 | TRBV9 | NA | NA | CASSTTVMNTEAFF | TGTGCCAGCAGCACCACAGTTATGAACACTGAAGCTTTCTTT
TRBJ1-2 | TRBV6-1 | NA | few | CASSNKNTGGDGYTF | TGTGCCAGCAGTAACAAGAATACAGGAGGGGATGGCTACACCTTC
TRBJ2-3 | TRBV10-2 | NA | NA | CASSEWGNTDTQYF | TGCGCCAGCAGTGAGTGGGGGAACACAGATACGCAGTATTTT
TRBJ2-1 | TRBV27 | TRBD1 | NA | CASSLGDRPFNEQFF | TGTGCCAGCAGTTTAGGGGACAGGCCTTTCAATGAGCAGTTCTTC
TRBJ2-5 | TRBV7-2 | NA | many | CASNKDPSAETQYF | TGTGCCAGCAATAAGGACCCTAGTGCAGAGACCCAGTACTTC
TRBJ2-7 | TRBV20-1 | NA | many | CSAEKEVYEQYF | TGCAGTGCGGAAAAAGAAGTCTACGAGCAGTACTTC
TRBJ2-2 | TRBV3-1 | NA | NA | CASSPSPPRPPGELFF | TGTGCCAGCAGTCCTAGTCCTCCTAGGCCGCCCGGGGAGCTGTTTTTT
TRBJ1-5 | TRBV6-2/TRBV6-3 | NA | many | CASSTGVVQRPQHF | TGTGCCAGCAGTACAGGAGTTGTCCAGAGGCCCCAGCATTTT
TRBJ1-5 | TRBV4-1 | TRBD1 | many | CASSLSGQDDQPQHF | TGCGCCAGCAGCCTTTCGGGACAGGACGATCAGCCCCAGCATTTT
TRBJ2-7 | TRBV20-1 | NA | NA | CSARSSNLHEQYF | TGCAGTGCTAGATCTAGTAATCTCCACGAGCAGTACTTC
TRBJ1-4 | TRBV11-2 | TRBD1 | few | CASSSGQGHEKLFF | TGTGCCAGCAGCTCGGGACAGGGACATGAAAAACTGTTTTTT
TRBJ2-1 | TRBV19 | NA | few | CASSIPSRYNEQFF | TGTGCCAGTAGTATCCCCTCTCGTTACAATGAGCAGTTCTTC
TRBJ2-3 | TRBV5-1 | NA | NA | CASSPGRVPSTDTQYF | TGCGCCAGCAGCCCCGGACGGGTGCCTAGCACAGATACGCAGTATTTT
TRBJ2-7 | TRBV12-3/TRBV12-4 | TRBD2 | medium-sized | CASSFSRLAGGGEQYF | TGTGCCAGCAGTTTCTCCCGGCTAGCGGGAGGCGGCGAGCAGTACTTC
TRBJ1-2 | TRBV6-5 | NA | many | CASSGTYGYTF | TGTGCCAGCAGTGGTACTTATGGCTACACCTTC
TRBJ1-6 | TRBV4-1 | NA | many | CASSPSRGNSPLHF | TGCGCCAGCAGTCCCTCCCGGGGGAATTCACCCCTCCACTTT
TRBJ1-5 | TRBV27 | NA | many | CASSSGRVGNQPQHF | TGTGCCAGCAGTTCGGGCAGGGTGGGAAATCAGCCCCAGCATTTT
TRBJ1-1 | TRBV4-1 | NA | NA | CASSQDPVGGTEAFF | TGCGCCAGCAGCCAAGATCCCGTTGGCGGGACTGAAGCTTTCTTT
TRBJ1-6 | TRBV29-1 | NA | NA | CSVAVQGASPLHF | TGCAGCGTTGCTGTCCAGGGAGCTTCACCCCTCCACTTT
TRBJ1-6 | TRBV7-8 | NA | many | CASSIGTGGASLHF | TGTGCCAGCAGCATTGGAACCGGGGGAGCGTCCCTCCACTTT
TRBJ2-7 | TRBV11-1 | TRBD2 | few | CASSLLAGHTYEQYF | TGTGCCAGCAGCTTACTAGCGGGTCACACCTACGAGCAGTACTTC
TRBJ1-5 | TRBV18 | NA | medium-sized | CASSPSSNQPQHF | TGTGCCAGCTCACCGTCTAGTAATCAGCCCCAGCATTTT
TRBJ2-3 | TRBV12-3/TRBV12-4 | TRBD2 | many | CASNHPSGGRTDTQYF | TGTGCCAGCAACCACCCTAGCGGGGGCCGCACAGATACGCAGTATTTT
TRBJ1-5 | TRBV19 | NA | many | CASSIEGLVTAENQPQHF | TGTGCCAGTAGTATAGAAGGGCTGGTAACGGCGGAAAATCAGCCCCAGCATTTT
TRBJ2-5 | TRBV20-1 | TRBD1 | few | CSAQRTGVETQYF | TGCAGTGCCCAGAGGACAGGGGTAGAGACCCAGTACTTC
TRBJ2-7 | TRBV20-1 | TRBD2 | NA | CSAQPTSGIYEQYF | TGCAGTGCCCAACCGACTAGCGGAATTTACGAGCAGTACTTC
TRBJ1-6 | TRBV20-1 | TRBD1 | many | CSVPWDRGNNSPLHF | TGCAGTGTTCCCTGGGACAGGGGGAATAATTCACCCCTCCACTTT
TRBJ1-4 | TRBV15 | NA | many | CATSRVAGSNEKLFF | TGTGCCACCAGCAGAGTTGCAGGCTCTAATGAAAAACTGTTTTTT